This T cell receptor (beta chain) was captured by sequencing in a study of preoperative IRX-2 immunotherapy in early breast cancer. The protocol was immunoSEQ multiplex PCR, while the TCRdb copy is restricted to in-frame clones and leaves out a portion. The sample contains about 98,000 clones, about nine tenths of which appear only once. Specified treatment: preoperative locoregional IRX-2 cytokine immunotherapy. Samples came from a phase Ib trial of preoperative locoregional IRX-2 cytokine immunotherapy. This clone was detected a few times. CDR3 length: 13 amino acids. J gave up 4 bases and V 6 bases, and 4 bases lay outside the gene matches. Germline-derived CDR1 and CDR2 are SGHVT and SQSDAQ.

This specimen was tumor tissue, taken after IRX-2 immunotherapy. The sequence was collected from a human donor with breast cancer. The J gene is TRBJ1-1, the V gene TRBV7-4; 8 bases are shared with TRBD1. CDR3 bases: TGTGCCAGCAGGCAGGGGGCAGGCACTGAAGCTTTCTTT. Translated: CASRQGAGTEAFF.